The clone carrying this T cell receptor beta chain was seen a handful of times. Its matching antigen is unknown. Expressed TCRB transcripts were sequenced, since all the RNA that had been isolated was reverse transcribed. Profiling relied on immunoSEQ multiplex PCR, and the TCRdb table lists in-frame clones only, not all of them. The sample shows approximately 300,000 clones, approximately 10% of them seen only once. This entry comes from a study of beta chain features in type 1 diabetes. Study-wide results and limits: Moderate yet significant TCRB CDR3 shortening was seen in Type 1 diabetes patients in all four CD4+ subsets. Fewer junction insertions and more nucleotide deletions appeared in type 1 diabetes patients.

There are 14 residues in the CDR3. V lost 9 bases and J lost 3; bases outside the gene matches: 10. Germline CDR1 reads SGHRS; CDR2 reads YFSETQ. This sequence joins TRBV5-1 and TRBJ2-7; TRBD1 agrees at 9 bases. The material sequenced was naive CD4+ T cells from blood. The sequence was obtained from a woman aged 25 to 39 in good health. The CDR3 sequence is CAIEPGQGSYEQYF. In DNA form, the CDR3 reads TGCGCCATCGAACCGGGACAGGGTAGCTACGAGCAGTACTTC. The full variable domain, rest sourced from reference TRBV5-1 and TRBJ2-7, is KAGVTQTPRYLIKTRGQQVTLSCSPISGHRSVSWYQQTPGQGLQFLFEYFSETQRNKGNFPGRFSGRQFSNSRSEMNVSTLELGDSALYLCAIEPGQGSYEQYFGPGTRLTVT.